A selection of T cell receptor beta chains follows, all from one sample in a study of blood T cell repertoires in COVID-19. The data were produced by immunoSEQ multiplex PCR, yet TCRdb's version contains in-frame clones alone and is incomplete. The table includes some 200,000 clones, approximately 79% detected once. The material sequenced was PBMCs or T cells enriched from blood (not recorded which). The receptors were gathered from a woman in her sixties or seventies with acute COVID-19. Each CDR3 is given with its conserved first and last residue. The order of the fields is V gene, clone size, D gene, J gene, CDR3 DNA, CDR3 protein. A D gene is named only where the DNA matches it firmly. The size entry is marked missing in some rows and otherwise reads once, few, many or a size class.

TRBV7-9	few	TRBD1	TRBJ1-5	TGTGCCAGCAGCGAAGGGGGCTGGGATCAGCCCCAGCATTTT	CASSEGGWDQPQHF
TRBV5-6	.	.	TRBJ2-7	TGTGCCAGCAGCTTCATGTGGTCGTCACACTACGAGCAGTACTTC	CASSFMWSSHYEQYF
TRBV7-2	.	.	TRBJ1-2	TGTGCCAGCAGCACAACAACAGGGCGCTATGGCTACACCTTC	CASSTTTGRYGYTF
TRBV28	.	.	TRBJ1-2	TGTGCCAGCAGTTTAAGAGGGTTCTATGGCTACACCTTC	CASSLRGFYGYTF
TRBV24-1	.	TRBD2	TRBJ2-1	TGTGCCACCAGTGATTACGGCGGGGGTTCCTACAATGAGCAGTTCTTC	CATSDYGGGSYNEQFF
TRBV7-2	few	.	TRBJ2-5	TGTGCCAGCAGCTCGGGTCGGGGATTGGGGACCCAGTACTTC	CASSSGRGLGTQYF
TRBV5-1	.	.	TRBJ1-3	TGCGCCAGCAGCTTTCAGGGGTACCACTCTGGAAACACCATATATTTT	CASSFQGYHSGNTIYF
TRBV19	.	.	TRBJ1-2	TGTGCCAGTAGTATCGGGGGGGGCTATGGCTACACCTTC	CASSIGGGYGYTF
TRBV2	.	.	TRBJ2-5	TGTGCCAGCAGTGGGACCGGGACATCGGTAGGGGAGACCCAGTACTTC	CASSGTGTSVGETQYF
TRBV7-8	once	.	TRBJ1-1	TGTGCCAGCAGCCGGAGCACTGAAGCTTTCTTT	CASSRSTEAFF
TRBV7-7	.	TRBD1	TRBJ2-5	TGTGCCAGCAGCCTTGGACAGGGAAAGACCCAGTACTTC	CASSLGQGKTQYF
TRBV4-1	once	.	TRBJ2-6	TGCGCCAGCAGCCAAGGGGCACTCTCCACCGGGGCCAACGTCCTGACTTTC	CASSQGALSTGANVLTF
TRBV11-2	few	TRBD2	TRBJ2-2	TGTGCCAGCAGCTTACCTCACAAGGGACTAGCGGGGAACACCGGGGAGCTGTTTTTT	CASSLPHKGLAGNTGELFF
TRBV5-5	.	.	TRBJ1-6	TGTGCCAGCAGCTTTGACACGGGATATAATTCACCCCTCCACTTT	CASSFDTGYNSPLHF
TRBV30	few	.	TRBJ1-2	TGTGCCTGGAGCCGACAGGCAAATGGCTACACCTTC	CAWSRQANGYTF
TRBV7-2	.	.	TRBJ2-4	TGTGCCAGCAGCACCAGCGGGCTGGTAGCCAAAAACATTCAGTACTTC	CASSTSGLVAKNIQYF
TRBV18	.	TRBD1	TRBJ1-2	TGTGCCAGCTCACCTCCGATGAGACAGGGGAATATCTATGGCTACACCTTC	CASSPPMRQGNIYGYTF
TRBV10-1	.	TRBD1	TRBJ1-1	TGCGCCAGCTCCCGGACAGGCACTGAAGCTTTCTTT	CASSRTGTEAFF
TRBV5-1	.	TRBD2	TRBJ2-4	TGCGCCAGCAGTCTCGCCGGGACTAGATCTCTCATTCAGTACTTC	CASSLAGTRSLIQYF
TRBV20-1	.	TRBD1	TRBJ2-3	TGCAGTGCTAGTCCACGGACAGGGGCGTCAGATACGCAGTATTTT	CSASPRTGASDTQYF